The 16 T cell receptor beta chains reported below all come from one sample, sequenced in a study of shared clonotypes between healthy human individuals. Assay: immunoSEQ multiplex PCR; the TCRdb copy retains only in-frame clones and omits some. The repertoire holds about 2.3 million clones, with just under 95% as singletons. Material for sequencing was naive CD4+ T cells from PBMCs. Subset specified: CD45RA+ positively selected. These receptors came from a man younger than 30 in good health. Some clones in this sample may be carry-over from other donors' samples.

CDR3 protein: CASIPSRDAPQHF. For the CDR3, the DNA is TGTGCCAGTATCCCATCGAGGGACGCCCCCCAGCATTTT. The chain joins TRBV28 to TRBJ1-5; possibly TRBD1 for D (5 bases). The CDR3 runs 13 residues. V gave up 9 bases and J gave up 10 bases, with 19 bases separating them. Germline V gene lookup returns CDR1 MDHEN and CDR2 SYDVKM.

The chain couples TRBV4-1 to TRBJ2-7; D possibly matches TRBD1 or TRBD2 (5 bases each). The CDR3 spans 17 residues. Trimming pared 0 bases from V and 0 bases from J, leaving 15 bases between. The V gene's germline CDR1 is MGHRA and CDR2 YSYEKL. CDR3 region: CASSQERGAPSSYEQYF. CDR3 nucleotides: TGCGCCAGCAGCCAAGAGAGAGGGGCCCCGAGCTCCTACGAGCAGTACTTC.

The chain couples TRBV18 to TRBJ2-2; a possible D gene is TRBD1 (5 bases). Germline V gene sequence: CDR1 KGHSH, CDR2 LQKENI. The length of the CDR3 is 16 residues. V lost 5 bases and J lost 0, with 13 bases in between. In nucleotides, the CDR3 is TGTGCCAGCTCATTACAGGCCGGAGCGAACACCGGGGAGCTGTTTTTT. Translating it yields CASSLQAGANTGELFF.

The rearrangement uses TRBV5-1 and TRBJ2-1; possible D gene TRBD2, 5 bases. The CDR3 runs to 14 residues. CDR1 is SGHRS, CDR2 YFSETQ, per germline. Trimming stripped 0 bases from V and 5 bases from J, with 9 bases between. CDR3 amino acids: CASSLDGGHNEQFF. The CDR3 DNA sequence: TGCGCCAGCAGCTTGGACGGCGGGCACAATGAGCAGTTCTTC.

This clone was counted between two and nine times. Other DNA sequences of this sample code for an identical CDR3. This chain joins TRBV5-1 and TRBJ2-2; D gene ambiguous. Germline V CDR1 and CDR2: SGHRS, YFSETQ. Trimming took off 0 bases at V and 7 bases at J, with 7 bases between the two ends. CDR3 length equals 13 residues. CDR3 coding DNA: TGCGCCAGCAGCTTGGCTGGCGGCGGGGAGCTGTTTTTT. Its translation: CASSLAGGGELFF. The whole variable domain, remainder taken from reference TRBV5-1 and TRBJ2-2, is KAGVTQTPRYLIKTRGQQVTLSCSPISGHRSVSWYQQTPGQGLQFLFEYFSETQRNKGNFPGRFSGRQFSNSRSEMNVSTLELGDSALYLCASSLAGGGELFFGEGSRLTVL.

DNA of the CDR3: TGTGCCAGCAGCTTGGCGACTAGCGGGAGCTCCTACGAGCAGTACTTC. Translation: CASSLATSGSSYEQYF. The gene calls are TRBV5-4 and TRBJ2-7; TRBD2 agrees at 12 bases. V was clipped by 0 bases and J by 0 bases; unmatched bases: 1. Germline values: CDR1 SGHNT, CDR2 YYREEE (reference sequence). The CDR3 totals 16 residues.

This chain uses TRBV4-3 with TRBJ1-4; 7 bases are shared with TRBD1. V lost 3 bases, J lost 5 bases, and 6 bases stayed unmatched. The CDR3 has 15 amino acids. The germline CDR1 and CDR2 sequences are LGHNA and YSLEER. CDR3 in DNA: TGCGCCAGCAGCCATAGACAGGGCCCCAATGAAAAACTGTTTTTT. As protein: CASSHRQGPNEKLFF.

The chain is built from TRBV11-3 and TRBJ2-1; 13 nucleotides line up with TRBD2. CDR3 length: 17 residues. V shed 5 bases, J shed 5 bases, and the junction held 9 bases outside the gene matches. CDR1 SGHNT and CDR2 YENEEA come from the germline V gene. CDR3 sequence reads: CASSPGQGLAGNNEQFF. DNA for the CDR3: TGTGCCAGCAGCCCCGGACAGGGACTAGCGGGAAACAATGAGCAGTTCTTC.

This rearrangement joins TRBV2 to TRBJ1-1; D remains unclear. V dropped 3 bases and J dropped 6 bases, with 17 bases sitting between them. Germline CDR1 SNHLY, CDR2 FYNNEI. The CDR3 runs to 15 residues. CDR3 DNA sequence: TGTGCCAGCAGTGATGTGGTCATTCGCGCGGCTGAAGCTTTCTTT. This codes for CASSDVVIRAAEAFF.

The V and J genes are TRBV7-3 and TRBJ1-6, with 9 bases fitting TRBD1. Trimming cost V 3 bases and J 11 bases; bases outside gene matches: 2. The V gene's germline CDR1 is SGHTA and CDR2 FQGTGA. CDR3 length: 13 residues. The DNA of the CDR3 is TGTGCCAGCAGCTTGGGACAGGGAACACCCCTCCACTTT. It codes for CASSLGQGTPLHF.

V usage is TRBV18 and J usage is TRBJ1-3; D ambiguous. Germline V gene sequence: CDR1 KGHSH, CDR2 LQKENI. Trimming pared 0 bases from V and 2 bases from J, leaving 8 bases between. The length of the CDR3 is 15 residues. CDR3 nucleotide sequence: TGTGCCAGCTCACCACCGGAGACGGCTGGAAACACCATATATTTT. Translated, it gives CASSPPETAGNTIYF.

V gene TRBV9 combines with J gene TRBJ2-7; the match to TRBD2 covers 8 bases. Germline V gives CDR1 SGDLS, CDR2 YYNGEE. The V and J ends lost 3 bases and 5 bases, in that order; junction bases with no gene match: 7. This CDR3 is built from 14 residues. This chain's CDR3 is CASSAGGAWDEQYF. Here the CDR3 DNA reads TGTGCCAGCAGCGCGGGAGGGGCCTGGGACGAGCAGTACTTC.

V and J are TRBV7-2 and TRBJ2-3, with D possibly matching TRBD2 (6 bases). V dropped 8 bases and J dropped 4 bases, with 16 bases sitting between them. CDR3 length: 14 amino acids. CDR1 and CDR2 (germline): SGHTA, FQGNSA. The chain's CDR3 is CASRREYGADTQYF. The CDR3 DNA reads as TGTGCCAGCCGCCGGGAGTACGGTGCAGATACGCAGTATTTT.

The V gene is TRBV19, the J gene TRBJ1-2, with D unresolved. There are 13 residues in the CDR3. V lost 7 bases and J 7 bases, leaving 16 bases between the germline ends. CDR1 and CDR2 from the germline V gene are LNHDA and SQIVND (reference sequence). The CDR3 protein is CASKGPGSGGYTF. CDR3 nucleotide sequence: TGTGCCAGTAAAGGCCCAGGCAGCGGTGGCTACACCTTC.

The V gene is TRBV9, the J gene TRBJ2-1, with D possibly being TRBD1 (5 bases). Trimming removed 0 bases from V and 9 bases from J, with 10 bases in between. The CDR3 is made up of 13 amino acids. In germline, CDR1 is SGDLS, CDR2 YYNGEE. The CDR3 DNA sequence: TGTGCCAGCAGCGTAGCCCGACAGACTGAGCAGTTCTTC. It specifies CASSVARQTEQFF.

V gene TRBV6-6 combines with J gene TRBJ1-2; a weak D match, TRBD1 (6 bases). The CDR3 runs 15 residues. Looked up from germline, CDR1 is MNHNY and CDR2 is SVGAGI (reference sequence). The germline V and J ends were trimmed by 5 bases and 5 bases, with 18 bases remaining between them. The CDR3 region is CASSGLGGGAYGYTF. Here the CDR3 DNA reads TGTGCCAGCAGTGGCCTAGGGGGGGGCGCTTATGGCTACACCTTC.